The TCR beta chain described here comes from a study of blood T cell repertoires in COVID-19. Study-wide context: COVID-19 samples from acute and convalescent phases originated in the United States, Italy and Spain.

Germline lookup yields CDR1 LGHDT and CDR2 YNNKEL (reference sequence). Trimming pared 2 bases from V and 6 bases from J, leaving 16 bases between. CDR3 length: 16 amino acids. Clones were sequenced by immunoSEQ multiplex PCR, and TCRdb holds only the in-frame ones, with some missing. The sample holds 300,000 to 400,000 clones, about 89% seen once. This receptor was identified in a woman aged 50 to 60 who had recovered from COVID-19. The chain has TRBV3-1 (or the pseudogene TRBV3-2) and TRBJ2-2; perhaps TRBD1 as D (6 bases). Sequencing was done on a sample of peripheral blood. The CDR3 loop is CASSQKTGLTPGELFF. The CDR3 bases are TGTGCCAGCAGCCAAAAAACAGGGCTAACACCCGGGGAGCTGTTTTTT.